The clone carrying this T cell receptor beta chain was seen ten or more times. The authors built bulk TCR libraries by previously described methods with listed TCR primers. One entry per CDR3 protein results from TCRdb running MiXCR on the PCR reads. In the table there are about 510,000 distinct CDR3 sequences, roughly 24% of which are singletons. The data were taken from a study of molecular identifiers for immune sequencing clone quantification. The material sequenced was naive CD8+ T cells from blood, with Jurkat cell RNA spiked in. Subset defined: FACS-sorted CD8+CD4-CCR7+CD45RA+ naive T cells. The clonotype originates from a human donor in good health. Some libraries in this study had Jurkat cell RNA spiked in.

DNA for the CDR3: TGTGCCAGCAGTGCGGTTGGGGCAACTAATGAAAAACTGTTTTTT. This translates into CASSAVGATNEKLFF. The chain links TRBV2 to TRBJ1-4; no definite D call. The germline V gene has CDR1 SNHLY and CDR2 FYNNEI. V lost 4 bases and J lost 0, with 9 bases in between. This CDR3 comprises 15 residues.